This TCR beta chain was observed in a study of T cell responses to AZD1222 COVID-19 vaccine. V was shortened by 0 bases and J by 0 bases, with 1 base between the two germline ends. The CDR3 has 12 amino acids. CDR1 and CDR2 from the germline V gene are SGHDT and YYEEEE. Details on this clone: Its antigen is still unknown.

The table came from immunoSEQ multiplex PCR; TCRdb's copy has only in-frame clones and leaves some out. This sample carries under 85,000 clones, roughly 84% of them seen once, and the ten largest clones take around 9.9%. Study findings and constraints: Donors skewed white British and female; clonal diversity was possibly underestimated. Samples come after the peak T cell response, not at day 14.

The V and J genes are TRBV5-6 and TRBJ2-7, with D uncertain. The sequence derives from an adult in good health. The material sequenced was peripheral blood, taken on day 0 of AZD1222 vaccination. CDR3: CASSLASYEQYF. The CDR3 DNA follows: TGTGCCAGCAGCTTGGCCTCCTACGAGCAGTACTTC.